The T cell receptor beta chain described here comes from a study of T-cell memory formation after mild COVID-19. Study in general: TCR clusters were mostly confined to one donor each.

As to this clonotype: Antigen: not known.

Study findings and constraints: There was a balanced CD4/CD8 profile in clones contracting day 15 to 85, and later expanders leaned CD4+.

UMIs and sample barcodes were carried by the TCR alpha and TCR beta cDNA libraries that 5'RACE produced using constant-segment primers. TCRdb reprocessed the 5' RACE reads via MiXCR and lists one record per CDR3 protein. The sample has 250,000 to 300,000 distinct CDR3 sequences, 15% to 20% seen once. Sequencing input: PBMCs or a T cell subset sorted from them (not recorded which). The TCR originated in a young man who had mild COVID-19 (a few samples of this study predate the infection). Cell type and time point are not known.

The CDR3 sequence: CASSLIAGQGAGEQFF. CDR3 DNA: TGCGCCAGCAGCTTGATAGCGGGACAGGGGGCTGGAGAGCAGTTCTTC. This chain joins TRBV5-1 and TRBJ2-1; 12 bases fit TRBD1. Germline V gene data show CDR1 as SGHRS and CDR2 as YFSETQ. The CDR3 totals 16 residues. The trim removed 1 base at V and 10 bases at J, leaving 9 bases unmatched.